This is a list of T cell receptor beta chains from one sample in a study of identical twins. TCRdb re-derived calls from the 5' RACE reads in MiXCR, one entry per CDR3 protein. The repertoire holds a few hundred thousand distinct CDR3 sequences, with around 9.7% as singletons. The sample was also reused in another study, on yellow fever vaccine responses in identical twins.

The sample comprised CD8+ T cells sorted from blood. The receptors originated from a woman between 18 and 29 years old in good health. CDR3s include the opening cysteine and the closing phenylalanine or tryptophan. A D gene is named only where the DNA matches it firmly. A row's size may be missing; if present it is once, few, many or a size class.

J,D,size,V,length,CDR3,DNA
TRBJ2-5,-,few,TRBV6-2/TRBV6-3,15,CASSHEPGIQETQYF,TGTGCCAGCAGTCACGAACCCGGGATCCAAGAGACCCAGTACTTC
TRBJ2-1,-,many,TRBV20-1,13,CSAREPNYNEQFF,TGCAGTGCTAGAGAGCCAAACTACAATGAGCAGTTCTTC
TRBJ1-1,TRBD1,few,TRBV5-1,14,CASSLNRGFTEAFF,TGCGCCAGCAGCTTGAACAGGGGGTTCACTGAAGCTTTCTTT
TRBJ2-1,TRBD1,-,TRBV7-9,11,CASSSGTARFF,TGTGCCAGCAGCTCCGGGACAGCCCGGTTCTTC
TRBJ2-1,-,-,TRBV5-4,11,CASGTLNEQFF,TGTGCCAGCGGTACGCTCAATGAGCAGTTCTTC
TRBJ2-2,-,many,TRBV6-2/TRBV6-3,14,CASSYSGNTGELFF,TGTGCCAGCAGTTACTCTGGGAATACCGGGGAGCTGTTTTTT
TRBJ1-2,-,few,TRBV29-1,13,CSVGRLANLIYTF,TGCAGCGTTGGCCGTTTGGCTAACTTAATCTACACCTTC
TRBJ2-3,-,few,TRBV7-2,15,CASSTPGSPGDTQYF,TGTGCCAGCAGCACACCCGGATCCCCCGGGGATACGCAGTATTTT
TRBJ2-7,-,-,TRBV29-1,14,CSVEGFGLIEEQYF,TGCAGCGTTGAAGGATTTGGTCTTATAGAGGAGCAGTACTTC
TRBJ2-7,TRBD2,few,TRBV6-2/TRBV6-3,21,CASSAGTGDPGLAGGPYEQYF,TGTGCCAGCAGCGCCGGGACAGGGGACCCGGGACTAGCGGGAGGGCCCTACGAGCAGTACTTC
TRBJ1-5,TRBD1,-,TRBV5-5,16,CASSLKTGASNQPQHF,TGTGCCAGCAGCTTAAAGACAGGGGCAAGCAATCAGCCCCAGCATTTT
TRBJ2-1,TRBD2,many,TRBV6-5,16,CASSNTLAGGPNEQFF,TGTGCCAGCAGTAACACACTAGCGGGGGGGCCCAATGAGCAGTTCTTC
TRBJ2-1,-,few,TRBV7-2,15,CASSSSIPTYNEQFF,TGTGCCAGCAGCTCCTCAATACCCACCTACAATGAGCAGTTCTTC
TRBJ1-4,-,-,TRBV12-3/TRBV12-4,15,CASSHRDSAGEKLFF,TGTGCCAGCAGTCACAGGGATTCAGCAGGTGAAAAACTGTTTTTT
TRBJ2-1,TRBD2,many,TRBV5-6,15,CASSLGREWSNEQFF,TGTGCCAGCAGCTTGGGGCGGGAGTGGAGCAATGAGCAGTTCTTC
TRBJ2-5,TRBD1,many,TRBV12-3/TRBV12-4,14,CASSPLGTGETQYF,TGTGCCAGCAGTCCGCTGGGGACAGGGGAGACCCAGTACTTC
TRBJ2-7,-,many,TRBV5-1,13,CASSFGSGNEQYF,TGCGCCAGCAGCTTCGGGAGCGGCAACGAGCAGTACTTC
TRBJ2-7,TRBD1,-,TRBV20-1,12,CSARGQTYEQYF,TGCAGTGCTAGGGGACAGACCTACGAGCAGTACTTC
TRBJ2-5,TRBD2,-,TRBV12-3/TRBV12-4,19,CASSFWWGREGASQETQYF,TGTGCCAGCAGTTTCTGGTGGGGTCGGGAGGGCGCCTCCCAAGAGACCCAGTACTTC
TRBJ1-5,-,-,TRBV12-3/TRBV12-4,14,CASSLFRDNQPQHF,TGTGCCAGCAGTTTATTCAGAGACAATCAGCCCCAGCATTTT
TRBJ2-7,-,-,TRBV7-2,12,CASSSATYEQYF,TGTGCCAGCAGCTCCGCGACTTACGAGCAGTACTTC
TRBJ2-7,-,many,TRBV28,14,CASIRQDEGYEQYF,TGTGCCAGCATTCGTCAAGATGAGGGATACGAGCAGTACTTC
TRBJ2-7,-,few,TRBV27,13,CASRLGLSYEQYF,TGTGCCAGCAGACTCGGTCTCTCCTACGAGCAGTACTTC
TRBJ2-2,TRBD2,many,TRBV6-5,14,CASSYGGEVGELFF,TGTGCCAGCAGTTACGGGGGGGAGGTCGGGGAGCTGTTTTTT
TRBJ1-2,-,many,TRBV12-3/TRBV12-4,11,CASSLFEGYTF,TGTGCCAGCAGTTTATTCGAAGGCTACACCTTC
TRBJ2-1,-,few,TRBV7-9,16,CASSFFTGGTYNEQFF,TGTGCCAGCAGCTTTTTTACCGGCGGGACTTACAATGAGCAGTTCTTC
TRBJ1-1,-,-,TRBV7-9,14,CASSSSGANTEAFF,TGTGCCAGCAGCTCGTCGGGGGCTAACACTGAAGCTTTCTTT
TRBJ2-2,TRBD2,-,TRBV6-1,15,CASSTGLANTGELFF,TGTGCCAGCAGTACGGGACTAGCGAACACCGGGGAGCTGTTTTTT
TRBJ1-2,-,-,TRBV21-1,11,CASSKEEGYTF,TGTGCCAGCAGCAAAGAGGAGGGCTACACCTTC
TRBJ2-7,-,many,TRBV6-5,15,CASSYSTDINYEQYF,TGTGCCAGCAGTTACTCTACGGATATAAACTACGAGCAGTACTTC
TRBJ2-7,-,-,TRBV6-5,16,CASSYSCWGHHYEQYF,TGTGCCAGCAGTTACTCTTGTTGGGGACATCACTACGAGCAGTACTTC
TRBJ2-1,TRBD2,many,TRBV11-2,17,CASSEKFLSGTRNEQFF,TGTGCCAGCAGCGAAAAGTTCCTTAGCGGGACGAGGAATGAGCAGTTCTTC
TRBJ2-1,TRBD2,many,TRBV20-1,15,CSARLFERELNEQFF,TGCAGTGCTAGACTTTTTGAGCGGGAACTCAATGAGCAGTTCTTC
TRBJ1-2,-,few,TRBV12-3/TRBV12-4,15,CASSLGQVLDYGYTF,TGTGCCAGCAGTTTAGGACAGGTTTTGGACTATGGCTACACCTTC
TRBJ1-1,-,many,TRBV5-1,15,CASSLGWVLNTEAFF,TGCGCCAGCAGCTTGGGTTGGGTTTTGAACACTGAAGCTTTCTTT
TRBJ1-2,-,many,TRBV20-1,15,CSARDAAGTNYGYTF,TGCAGTGCTAGAGATGCGGCAGGAACTAACTATGGCTACACCTTC
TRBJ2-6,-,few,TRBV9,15,CASSVGGSGANVLTF,TGTGCCAGCAGCGTAGGAGGGTCTGGGGCCAACGTCCTGACTTTC
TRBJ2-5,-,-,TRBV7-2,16,CASSFNGPPYQETQYF,TGTGCCAGCAGCTTTAATGGCCCCCCGTACCAAGAGACCCAGTACTTC
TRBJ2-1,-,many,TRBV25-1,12,CASRAVNNEQFF,TGTGCCAGCAGAGCAGTTAACAATGAGCAGTTCTTC
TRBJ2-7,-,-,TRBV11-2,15,CASSLSPDEAYEQYF,TGTGCCAGCAGCTTATCTCCGGATGAGGCCTACGAGCAGTACTTC
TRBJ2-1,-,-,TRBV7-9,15,CASSPLLGLYNEQFF,TGTGCCAGCAGCCCATTATTAGGACTATACAATGAGCAGTTCTTC
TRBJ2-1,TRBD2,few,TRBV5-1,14,CASSSPAGGHEQFF,TGCGCCAGCAGCTCACCCGCGGGGGGCCATGAGCAGTTCTTC
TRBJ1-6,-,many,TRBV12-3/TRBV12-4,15,CASRDGVPYNSPLHF,TGTGCCAGCAGGGATGGGGTTCCCTATAATTCACCCCTCCACTTT
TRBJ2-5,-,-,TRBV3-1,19,CACSQVGFDSTRFQETQYF,TGTGCCTGCTCCCAAGTAGGTTTTGATTCAACACGGTTCCAAGAGACCCAGTACTTC
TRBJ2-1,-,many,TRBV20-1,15,CSGTPEGVIQSGQFF,TGCAGTGGAACCCCCGAGGGGGTAATACAATCGGGGCAGTTCTTC